This TCR beta chain was identified during a study of cytomegalovirus exposure and HLA in healthy donors. General study findings and limits: Researchers reported in a later analysis that a missense DCLRE1C variant was tied to TCR beta V- and J-gene trimming. Excluded were some V segments that proved indistinguishable, including TRBV6-2 and TRBV6-3. Researchers counted 150 to 200 TCR beta chains as cytomegalovirus-associated.

This PCR relied on a set of 60 Vbeta primers and 13 Jbeta primers. The table came from immunoSEQ multiplex PCR; TCRdb's copy has only in-frame clones and leaves some out. The table records approximately 70,000 clones, approximately 67% of them present only once. This CDR3 is built from 14 residues. The V end lost 6 bases, the J end lost 4 bases, and 15 bases lay between the germline ends. Per the germline V gene, CDR1 is MGHDK and CDR2 is SYGVNS. A word on this clone: The antigen is unknown.

The sample consisted of PBMCs. This TCR came from a man between 40 and 49 years old in good health and CMV-seropositive. The rearrangement links TRBV25-1 to TRBJ2-5; D is possibly TRBD1 (6 bases). CDR3 nucleotides: TGTGCCAGCAGAGGACAGACGGGTGCAGAGACCCAGTACTTC. It codes for CASRGQTGAETQYF.